The entry below gives a single T cell receptor (beta chain) sequence along with its context. The data were taken from a study of cytomegalovirus exposure and HLA in healthy donors. While the first cohort had 600 to 750 subjects, the donors belonged to the separate validation cohort of about 110 subjects. This CDR3 is built from 16 residues. With 4 bases removed from V and 1 base from J, the gap between germline ends came to 15 bases. Germline V gene sequence: CDR1 MNHNS, CDR2 SASEGT. The data were produced by immunoSEQ multiplex PCR, yet TCRdb's version contains in-frame clones alone and is incomplete. The table has 180,000 or so clones, approximately 86% seen once.

This receptor was identified in a man younger than 40 in good health and CMV-seropositive. J is TRBJ2-3 and V is TRBV6-1; no clear D. The sample comprised PBMCs. CDR3 coding DNA: TGTGCCAGCAGTGCACAGCGTTCCTCTCGCACAGATACGCAGTATTTT. It specifies CASSAQRSSRTDTQYF.